This T cell receptor (beta chain) was recorded in a study of blood T cell repertoires in COVID-19. The overall study: Sites across the United States, Italy and Spain contributed samples from acute and convalescent COVID-19. Sources were T cells, B-cell-depleted T cells, or PBMCs; the material itself was cDNA or gDNA.

Original methodology: Nucleated cell counts were estimated from reference gene primer amplification. Profiling relied on immunoSEQ multiplex PCR, and the TCRdb table lists in-frame clones only, not all of them. That table furnishes V, J and clone size, whereas the DNA furnished D and trimming. The repertoire includes some 160,000 clones, about 83% of them detected once, and roughly 14% sits in the top ten. The CDR3 covers 16 residues. Germline CDR1 and CDR2: KGHDR and SFDVKD. The V segment lost 0 bases and the J segment 7 bases; nucleotides outside the gene matches: 7. Sequencing was carried out using peripheral blood. This rearrangement joins TRBV24-1 to TRBJ2-1; 8 bases match TRBD2. The receptor was derived from a woman aged 80 or older with acute or convalescent COVID-19. The CDR3 DNA is TGTGCCACCAGTGATTTGCTTAGCGGGGACCCTAATGAGCAGTTCTTC. It encodes CATSDLLSGDPNEQFF.